This T cell receptor beta chain is drawn from a study of T cells in Graves' hyperthyroidism and ophthalmopathy. General study results and limits: Blood also held most thyroid clonotypes expanded beyond 0.001.

Amplified regions were TCR beta CDR3 sequences from RNA transcripts. An initial round of RT-PCR targeting the TCR CDR3 relied on the HTBI primer set. A single record per CDR3 protein comes from TCRdb applying MiXCR to the multiplex PCR reads. The sample has about 270,000 distinct CDR3 sequences; roughly 22% are singletons. Thyroid ultrasound, orbital computed tomography, clinical symptoms, and serum thyroxine and TRAb underpinned diagnoses. The sample holds many counts of this clonotype. The target antigen is unknown. V dropped 2 bases and J dropped 2 bases, with 13 bases sitting between them. Germline CDR1 and CDR2: SGDLS and YYNGEE. The CDR3 is 15 amino acids.

The source material was blood. The clonotype comes from a man aged 30-40 years with Graves' ophthalmopathy. The rearrangement links TRBV9 to TRBJ1-1; no definite D call. The CDR3 protein is CASSVVRGKNTEAFF. The CDR3 DNA sequence: TGTGCCAGCAGCGTTGTTCGAGGTAAAAACACTGAAGCTTTCTTT.